This is a list of T cell receptor beta chains from one sample in a study of blood T cell repertoires in COVID-19. This table comes from immunoSEQ multiplex PCR, and its TCRdb copy is limited to in-frame clones, with some not included. The sample has a few hundred thousand clones, roughly 84% seen once. The sequenced sample consisted of peripheral blood. The source of these receptors is a woman aged 40 to 50 who had recovered from COVID-19. Each CDR3 is given with its conserved first and last residue. The order of the fields is CDR3 length, J gene, D gene, clone size, V gene, CDR3 DNA, CDR3 protein. A D gene is named only where the DNA matches it firmly. Some rows mark clone size as missing; the rest say once, few, many or name a class of expanded clone.

>14|TRBJ1-2|NA|NA|TRBV9
TGTGCCAGCAGCGTACAGGCTTCTAACTATGGCTACACCTTC
CASSVQASNYGYTF
>13|TRBJ2-5|NA|NA|TRBV27
TGTGCCAGCAGTTTATCGGAGGTGGAGACCCAGTACTTC
CASSLSEVETQYF
>14|TRBJ1-1|NA|NA|TRBV30
TGTGCCTGGAGTGTACTAGAGGCGAACACTGAAGCTTTCTTT
CAWSVLEANTEAFF
>14|TRBJ1-1|NA|few|TRBV2
TGTGCCAGCAGTGAAGATGGGGGGAGCACTGAAGCTTTCTTT
CASSEDGGSTEAFF
>15|TRBJ2-1|TRBD2|NA|TRBV7-8
TGTGCCAGCAGCTTAGCGGGGGGGACCTACAATGAGCAGTTCTTC
CASSLAGGTYNEQFF
>16|TRBJ2-5|TRBD2|NA|TRBV9
TGTGCCAGCAGCGTAGCAGCGGGGGGACGGGGAGAGACCCAGTACTTC
CASSVAAGGRGETQYF
>13|TRBJ2-5|NA|NA|TRBV27
TGTGCCAGCAGTTTATCGATCAGAGAGACCCAGTACTTC
CASSLSIRETQYF
>16|TRBJ2-3|TRBD2|NA|TRBV4-2
TGTGCCAGCAGCCAAGTATCGACTAGCGGCACAGATACGCAGTATTTT
CASSQVSTSGTDTQYF
>16|TRBJ1-3|NA|NA|TRBV27
TGTGCCAGCAGTCCCCCGGGACAAGGAGGTGGAAACACCATATATTTT
CASSPPGQGGGNTIYF
>14|TRBJ1-1|NA|few|TRBV3-1/TRBV3-2
TGTGCCAGCAGCCAAGATGTGGCAAACACTGAAGCTTTCTTT
CASSQDVANTEAFF
>13|TRBJ1-5|TRBD1|once|TRBV27
TGTGCCAGCAGACTGGACAGGGGGCAGCCCCAGCATTTT
CASRLDRGQPQHF
>12|TRBJ2-7|NA|NA|TRBV7-9
TGTGCCAGCAGCTTATTGAGGTACGAGCAGTACTTC
CASSLLRYEQYF
>16|TRBJ1-3|NA|NA|TRBV29-1
TGCAGCGTGGGGGCGAGGGGCGCCGAGTCTGGAAACACCATATATTTT
CSVGARGAESGNTIYF
>15|TRBJ1-1|NA|NA|TRBV6-5
TGTGCCAGCAGTCCCCTGGTAGGGGTGAACACTGAAGCTTTCTTT
CASSPLVGVNTEAFF
>16|TRBJ2-1|NA|NA|TRBV25-1
TGTGCCAGCAGTTTAGGAGGGCAGATCTCCTACAATGAGCAGTTCTTC
CASSLGGQISYNEQFF
>12|TRBJ2-1|NA|NA|TRBV6-6
TGTGCCAGCAGATCCCAGGACAATGAGCAGTTCTTC
CASRSQDNEQFF
>15|TRBJ2-3|TRBD2|once|TRBV2
TGTGCCAGCACCGGACTAGCGGGGGGCACAGATACGCAGTATTTT
CASTGLAGGTDTQYF
>14|TRBJ1-5|NA|NA|TRBV9
TGTGCCAGCAGCACCGGTTCAGGTATGCAGCCCCAGCATTTT
CASSTGSGMQPQHF
>14|TRBJ1-2|NA|NA|TRBV5-4
TGTGCCAGCAGCTCCTTTGTTCGGTTGAAAGGCTACACCTTC
CASSSFVRLKGYTF
>13|TRBJ2-2|TRBD1|NA|TRBV7-6
TGTGCCTATTGGGACAGGTCCACCGGGGAGCTGTTTTTT
CAYWDRSTGELFF
>16|TRBJ1-2|NA|NA|TRBV4-3
TGCGCCAGCAGCCAAGTGGGGGGACGGGAGGGCTATGGCTACACCTTC
CASSQVGGREGYGYTF
>13|TRBJ2-1|TRBD1|NA|TRBV6-4
TGTGCCAGCAGGGCGACAGGGGCACGGGAGCAGTTCTTC
CASRATGAREQFF
>13|TRBJ2-5|NA|NA|TRBV19
TGTGCCAGTAGTATATTAGGTGGGCAGACCCAGTACTTC
CASSILGGQTQYF
>13|TRBJ2-5|TRBD1|NA|TRBV29-1
TGCAGCGTTACCGCTACAGGGGGGGAGACCCAGTACTTC
CSVTATGGETQYF
>17|TRBJ1-1|NA|NA|TRBV4-2
TGTGCCAGCAGCCAAGATACTACAGGGAGTTTGAACACTGAAGCTTTCTTT
CASSQDTTGSLNTEAFF
>15|TRBJ1-1|TRBD1|NA|TRBV6-2/TRBV6-3
TGTGCCAGCAGACCTACCGGGGACAGGGACGCTGAAGCTTTCTTT
CASRPTGDRDAEAFF
>12|TRBJ1-2|NA|few|TRBV24-1
TGTGCCACCAGTCAGGGCCGGTGGGGCTACACCTTC
CATSQGRWGYTF
>15|TRBJ1-2|TRBD1|NA|TRBV6-1
TGTGCCAGCAGTGAGCCGACAGGGGCTGACAATGGCTACACCTTC
CASSEPTGADNGYTF
>15|TRBJ1-5|TRBD1|once|TRBV2
TGTGCCAGCAGCGTAGAGACAGGGGGGGGTCAGCCCCAGCATTTT
CASSVETGGGQPQHF
>16|TRBJ2-3|TRBD2|NA|TRBV6-2/TRBV6-3
TGTGCCAGCAGTTACCCCAGCGGGGTAGGGGCAGATACGCAGTATTTT
CASSYPSGVGADTQYF
>15|TRBJ2-1|TRBD2|once|TRBV7-2
TGTGCCAGCAGCCAGACTAGCGGGGGCCTTAATGAGCAGTTCTTC
CASSQTSGGLNEQFF
>16|TRBJ2-1|TRBD2|NA|TRBV18
TGTGCCAGCTCACCACCTAGCGGGGGGATTTTCCATGAGCAGTTCTTC
CASSPPSGGIFHEQFF
>15|TRBJ2-3|TRBD2|few|TRBV10-3
TGTGCCATCAGTCGAGCGGGGGGTGGCACAGATACGCAGTATTTT
CAISRAGGGTDTQYF
>13|TRBJ2-5|NA|NA|TRBV12-3/TRBV12-4
TGTGCCAGCAGGCCAGGGGTCCAAGAGACCCAGTACTTC
CASRPGVQETQYF
>15|TRBJ2-2|NA|NA|TRBV5-1
TGCGCCAGCAGCCCGAGTGCGGGGAACACCGGGGAGCTGTTTTTT
CASSPSAGNTGELFF
>18|TRBJ1-2|NA|NA|TRBV6-2/TRBV6-3
TGTGCCAGCAGTTACTCTGGGATGCCGGCAGGGAGGAACTATGGCTACACCTTC
CASSYSGMPAGRNYGYTF
>15|TRBJ1-5|NA|few|TRBV19
TGTGCCAGTATAGATCAGGGGAACAGCAATCAGCCCCAGCATTTT
CASIDQGNSNQPQHF
>16|TRBJ1-5|TRBD1|few|TRBV6-2/TRBV6-3
TGTGCCAGCAGTTATGGGCCAGGGGGGCCCAATCAGCCCCAGCATTTT
CASSYGPGGPNQPQHF
>14|TRBJ1-1|NA|NA|TRBV7-2
TGTGCCAGCAGCCAAGCGGGGGTTTTCACTGAAGCTTTCTTT
CASSQAGVFTEAFF
>11|TRBJ2-7|NA|NA|TRBV18
TGTGCCAGCTCCCCTCAGGAAGAGCAGTACTTC
CASSPQEEQYF
>15|TRBJ2-7|TRBD1|once|TRBV4-2
TGTGCCAGCAGCCAAACCGACAGGGGGCTCTACGAGCAGTACTTC
CASSQTDRGLYEQYF
>15|TRBJ1-4|TRBD1|NA|TRBV18
TGTGCCAGCTCACCCTCCGGACAGGGAAATGAAAAACTGTTTTTT
CASSPSGQGNEKLFF